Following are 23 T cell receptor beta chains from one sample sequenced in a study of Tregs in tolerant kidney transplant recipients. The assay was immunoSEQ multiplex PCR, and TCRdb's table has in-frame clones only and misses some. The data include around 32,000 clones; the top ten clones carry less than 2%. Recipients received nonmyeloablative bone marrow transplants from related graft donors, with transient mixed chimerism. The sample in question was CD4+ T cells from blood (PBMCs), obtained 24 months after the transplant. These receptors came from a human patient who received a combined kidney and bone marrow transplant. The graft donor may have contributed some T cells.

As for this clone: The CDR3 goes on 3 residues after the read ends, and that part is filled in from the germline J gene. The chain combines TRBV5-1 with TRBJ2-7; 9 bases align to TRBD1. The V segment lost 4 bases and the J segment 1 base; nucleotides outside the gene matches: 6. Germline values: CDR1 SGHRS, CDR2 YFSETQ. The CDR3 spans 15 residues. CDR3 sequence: CASSVGQGPSYEQYF. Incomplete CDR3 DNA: TGCGCCAGCAGCGTGGGACAGGGCCCTTCCTACGAG.

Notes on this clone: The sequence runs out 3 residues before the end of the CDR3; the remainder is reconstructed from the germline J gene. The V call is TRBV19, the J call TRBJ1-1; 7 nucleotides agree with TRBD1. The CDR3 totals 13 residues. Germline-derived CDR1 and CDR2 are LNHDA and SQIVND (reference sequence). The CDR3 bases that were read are TGTGCCAGTAGGCCCAGGGGGGACGGGATA. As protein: CASRPRGDGI. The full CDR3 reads CASRPRGDGIAFF.

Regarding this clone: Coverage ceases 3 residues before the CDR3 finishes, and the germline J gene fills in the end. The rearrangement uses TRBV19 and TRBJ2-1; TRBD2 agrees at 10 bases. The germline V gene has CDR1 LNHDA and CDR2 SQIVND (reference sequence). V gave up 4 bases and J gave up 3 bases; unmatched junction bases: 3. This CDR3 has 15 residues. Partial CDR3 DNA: TGTGCCAGTAGTAAGGGGACTAGCGACTACAATGAG. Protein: CASSKGTSDYNE. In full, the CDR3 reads CASSKGTSDYNEQFF.

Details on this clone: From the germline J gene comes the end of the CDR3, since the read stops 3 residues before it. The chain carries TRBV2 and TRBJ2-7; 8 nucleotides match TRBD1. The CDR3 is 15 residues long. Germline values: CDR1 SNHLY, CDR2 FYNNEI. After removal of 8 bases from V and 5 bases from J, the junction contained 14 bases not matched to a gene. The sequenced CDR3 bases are TGTGCCAGCTGCCTAGACAGGGGATTGTGTGACGAG. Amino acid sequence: CASCLDRGLCDE. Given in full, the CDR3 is CASCLDRGLCDEQYF.

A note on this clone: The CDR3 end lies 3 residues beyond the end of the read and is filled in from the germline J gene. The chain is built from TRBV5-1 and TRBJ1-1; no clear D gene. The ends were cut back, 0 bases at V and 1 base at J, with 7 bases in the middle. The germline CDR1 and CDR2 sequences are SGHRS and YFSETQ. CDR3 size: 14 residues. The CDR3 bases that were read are TGCGCCAGCAGCTTGGGCGAAACGAACACTGAA. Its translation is CASSLGETNTE. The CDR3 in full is CASSLGETNTEAFF.

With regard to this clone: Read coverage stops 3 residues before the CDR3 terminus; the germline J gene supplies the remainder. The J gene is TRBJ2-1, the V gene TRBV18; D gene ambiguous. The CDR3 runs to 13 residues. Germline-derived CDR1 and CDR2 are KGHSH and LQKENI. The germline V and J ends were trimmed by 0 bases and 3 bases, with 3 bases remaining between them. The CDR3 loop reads CASSPPLYNEQFF. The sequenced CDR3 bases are TGTGCCAGCTCACCACCTCTCTACAATGAG.

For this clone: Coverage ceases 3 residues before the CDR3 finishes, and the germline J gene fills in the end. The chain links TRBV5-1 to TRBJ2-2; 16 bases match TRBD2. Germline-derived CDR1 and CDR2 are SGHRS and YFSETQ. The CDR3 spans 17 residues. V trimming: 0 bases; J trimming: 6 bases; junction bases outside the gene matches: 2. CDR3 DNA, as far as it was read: TGCGCCAGCAGCTTGGCGGGACTAGCGGGAGGGCCCGGGGAG. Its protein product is CASSLAGLAGGPGE. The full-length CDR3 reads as CASSLAGLAGGPGELFF.

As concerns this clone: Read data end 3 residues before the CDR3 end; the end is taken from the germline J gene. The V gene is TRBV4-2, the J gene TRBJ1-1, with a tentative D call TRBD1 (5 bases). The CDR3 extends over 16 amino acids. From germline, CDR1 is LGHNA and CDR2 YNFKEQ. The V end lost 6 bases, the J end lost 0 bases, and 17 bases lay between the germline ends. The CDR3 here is CASRLTATVLNTEAFF. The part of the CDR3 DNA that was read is TGTGCCAGCAGGCTGACAGCTACCGTATTGAACACTGAA.

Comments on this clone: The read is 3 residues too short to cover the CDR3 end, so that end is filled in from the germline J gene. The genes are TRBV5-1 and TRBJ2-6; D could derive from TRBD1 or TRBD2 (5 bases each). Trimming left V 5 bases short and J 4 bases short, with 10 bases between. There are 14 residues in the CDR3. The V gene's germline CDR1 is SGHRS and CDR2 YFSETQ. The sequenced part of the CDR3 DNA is TGCGCCAGCAGGCAGGGAGCCGGGGCCAACGTC. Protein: CASRQGAGANV. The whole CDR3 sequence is CASRQGAGANVLTF.

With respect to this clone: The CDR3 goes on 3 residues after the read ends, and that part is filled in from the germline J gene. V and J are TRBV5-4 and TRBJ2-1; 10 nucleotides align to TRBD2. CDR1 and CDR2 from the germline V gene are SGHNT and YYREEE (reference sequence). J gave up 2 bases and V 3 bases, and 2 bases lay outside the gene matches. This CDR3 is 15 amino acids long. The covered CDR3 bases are TGTGCCAGCAGCTCAGGACTAGCGGCCTACAATGAG. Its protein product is CASSSGLAAYNE. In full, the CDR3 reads CASSSGLAAYNEQFF.

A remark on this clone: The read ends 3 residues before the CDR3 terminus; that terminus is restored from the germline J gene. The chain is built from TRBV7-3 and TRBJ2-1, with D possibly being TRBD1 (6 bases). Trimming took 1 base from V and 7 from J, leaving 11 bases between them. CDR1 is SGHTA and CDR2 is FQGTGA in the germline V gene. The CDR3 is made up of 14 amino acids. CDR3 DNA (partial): TGTGCCAGCAGCTTAAGACAGGAAGGGAATGAG. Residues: CASSLRQEGNE. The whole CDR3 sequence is CASSLRQEGNEQFF.

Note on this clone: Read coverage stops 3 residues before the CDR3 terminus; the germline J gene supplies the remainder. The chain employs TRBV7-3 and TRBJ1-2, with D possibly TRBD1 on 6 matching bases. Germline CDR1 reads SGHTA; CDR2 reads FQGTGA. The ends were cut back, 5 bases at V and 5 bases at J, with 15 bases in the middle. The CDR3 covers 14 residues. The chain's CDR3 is CASSLQGGNYGYTF. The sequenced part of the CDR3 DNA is TGTGCCAGCAGCCTACAAGGGGGAAATTATGGC.

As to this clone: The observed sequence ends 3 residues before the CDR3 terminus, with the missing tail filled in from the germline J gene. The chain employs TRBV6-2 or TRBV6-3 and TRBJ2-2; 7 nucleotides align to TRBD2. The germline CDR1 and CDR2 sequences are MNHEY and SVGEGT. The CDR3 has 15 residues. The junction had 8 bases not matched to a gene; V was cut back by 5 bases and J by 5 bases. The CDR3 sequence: CASSTVSAGTGELFF. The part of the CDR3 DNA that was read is TGTGCCAGCAGTACGGTTTCAGCGGGAACCGGGGAG.

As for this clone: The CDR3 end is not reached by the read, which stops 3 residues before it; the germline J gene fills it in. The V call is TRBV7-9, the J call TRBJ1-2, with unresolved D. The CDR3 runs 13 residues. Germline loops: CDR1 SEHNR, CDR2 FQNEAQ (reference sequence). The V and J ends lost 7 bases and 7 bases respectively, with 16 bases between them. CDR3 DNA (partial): TGTGCCAGCACCCCCCTTCGTTCTTCTGGC. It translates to CASTPLRSSG. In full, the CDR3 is CASTPLRSSGYTF.

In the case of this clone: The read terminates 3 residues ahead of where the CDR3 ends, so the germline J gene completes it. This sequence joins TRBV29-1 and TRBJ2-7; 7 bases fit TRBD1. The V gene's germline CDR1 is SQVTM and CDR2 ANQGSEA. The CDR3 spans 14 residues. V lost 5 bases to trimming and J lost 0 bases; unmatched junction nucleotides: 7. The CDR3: CSVRGPGSSYEQYF. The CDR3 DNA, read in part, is TGCAGCGTTAGGGGGCCAGGGAGCTCCTACGAG.

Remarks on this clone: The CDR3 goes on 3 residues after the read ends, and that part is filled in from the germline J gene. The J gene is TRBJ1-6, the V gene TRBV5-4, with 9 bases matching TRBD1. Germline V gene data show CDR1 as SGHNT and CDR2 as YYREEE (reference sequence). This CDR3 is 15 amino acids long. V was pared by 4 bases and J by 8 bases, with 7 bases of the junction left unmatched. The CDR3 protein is CASSPRTGVDSPLHF. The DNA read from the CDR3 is TGTGCCAGCAGCCCCCGGACAGGGGTTGATTCACCC. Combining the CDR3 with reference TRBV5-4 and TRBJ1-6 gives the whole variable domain ETGVTQSPTHLIKTRGQQVTLRCSSQSGHNTVSWYQQALGQGPQFIFQYYREEENGRGNFPPRFSGLQFPNYSSELNVNALELDDSALYLCASSPRTGVDSPLHFGNGTRLTVT.

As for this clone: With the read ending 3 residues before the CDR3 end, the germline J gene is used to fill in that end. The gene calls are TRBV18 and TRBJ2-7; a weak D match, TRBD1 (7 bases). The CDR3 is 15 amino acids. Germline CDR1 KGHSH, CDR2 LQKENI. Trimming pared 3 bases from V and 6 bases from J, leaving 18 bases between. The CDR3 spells CASSPTSQGGGEQYF. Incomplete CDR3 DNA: TGTGCCAGCTCACCGACTTCGCAGGGGGGAGGCGAG.

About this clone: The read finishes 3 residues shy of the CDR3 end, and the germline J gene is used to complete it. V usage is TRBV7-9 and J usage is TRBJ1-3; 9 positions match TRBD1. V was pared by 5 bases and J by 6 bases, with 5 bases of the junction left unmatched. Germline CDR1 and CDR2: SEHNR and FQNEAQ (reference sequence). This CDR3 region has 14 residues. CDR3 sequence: CASSQGQGINTIYF. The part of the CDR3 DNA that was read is TGTGCCAGCAGCCAGGGACAGGGAATAAACACC. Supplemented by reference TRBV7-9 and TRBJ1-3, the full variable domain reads DTGVSQNPRHKITKRGQNVTFRCDPISEHNRLYWYRQTLGQGPEFLTYFQNEAQLEKSRLLSDRFSAERPKGSFSTLEIQRTEQGDSAMYLCASSQGQGINTIYFGEGSWLTVV.

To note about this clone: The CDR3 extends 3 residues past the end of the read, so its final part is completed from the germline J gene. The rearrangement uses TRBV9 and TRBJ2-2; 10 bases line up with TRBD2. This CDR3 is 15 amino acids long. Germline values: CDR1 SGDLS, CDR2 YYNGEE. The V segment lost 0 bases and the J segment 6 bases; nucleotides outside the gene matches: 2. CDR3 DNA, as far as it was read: TGTGCCAGCAGCGTAGGAGCGGGAGGGTCCGGGGAG. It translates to CASSVGAGGSGE. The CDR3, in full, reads CASSVGAGGSGELFF.

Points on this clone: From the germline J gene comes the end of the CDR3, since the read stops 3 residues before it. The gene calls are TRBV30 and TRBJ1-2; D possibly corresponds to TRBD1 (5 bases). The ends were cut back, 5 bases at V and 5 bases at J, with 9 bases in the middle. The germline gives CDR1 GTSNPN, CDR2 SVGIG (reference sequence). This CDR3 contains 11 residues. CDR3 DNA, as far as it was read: TGTGCCTGGCAGGCAGGGTATGGC. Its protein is CAWQAGYG. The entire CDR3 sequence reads CAWQAGYGYTF.

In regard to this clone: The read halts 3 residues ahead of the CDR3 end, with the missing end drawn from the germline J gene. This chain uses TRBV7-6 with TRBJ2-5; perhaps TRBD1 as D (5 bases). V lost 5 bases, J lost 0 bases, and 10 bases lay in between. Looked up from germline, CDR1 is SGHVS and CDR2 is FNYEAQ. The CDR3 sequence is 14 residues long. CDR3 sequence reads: CASSPGQYQETQYF. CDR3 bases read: TGTGCCAGCAGCCCAGGACAATACCAAGAGACC.

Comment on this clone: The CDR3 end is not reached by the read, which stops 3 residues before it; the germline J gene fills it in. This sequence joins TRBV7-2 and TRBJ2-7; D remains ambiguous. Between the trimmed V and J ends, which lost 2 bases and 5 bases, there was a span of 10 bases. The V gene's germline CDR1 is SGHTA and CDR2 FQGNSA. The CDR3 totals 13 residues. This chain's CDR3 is CASSLTHANEQYF. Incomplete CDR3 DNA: TGTGCCAGCAGCTTAACCCACGCGAACGAG.

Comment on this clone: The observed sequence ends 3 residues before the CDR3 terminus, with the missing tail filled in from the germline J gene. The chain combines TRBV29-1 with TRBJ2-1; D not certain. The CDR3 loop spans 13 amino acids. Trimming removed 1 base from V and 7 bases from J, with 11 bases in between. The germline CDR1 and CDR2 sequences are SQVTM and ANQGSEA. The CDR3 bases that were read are TGCAGCGTTGAAGCCCCTAGTGTAAATGAG. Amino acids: CSVEAPSVNE. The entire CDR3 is CSVEAPSVNEQFF.